The next 18 T cell receptor beta chains were all read from a single sample in a study of control samples from healthy donors and cancer patients. Generated by immunoSEQ multiplex PCR, the TCRdb table keeps only in-frame clones and is missing some. The table shows 26,000 or so clones, with 91% occurring only once. What was sequenced was PBMCs. The receptors derive from a man aged 50-59 years with lung cancer.

This chain links TRBV7-9 with TRBJ2-1; 10 nucleotides line up with TRBD1. This CDR3 spans 15 amino acids. Trimming cost V 3 bases and J 3 bases; bases outside gene matches: 2. CDR1 and CDR2 from the germline V gene are SEHNR and FQNEAQ (reference sequence). CDR3 in DNA: TGTGCCAGCAGCTTTGGGGACAGGGGCTACAATGAGCAGTTCTTC. Its protein is CASSFGDRGYNEQFF.

This chain joins TRBV5-1 and TRBJ2-3; D gene unclear. V was cut by 0 bases and J by 0 bases, with 8 bases left in between. The CDR3 has 15 residues. Germline V gene sequence: CDR1 SGHRS, CDR2 YFSETQ. CDR3 loop: CASSLGAASTDTQYF. CDR3 sequence (DNA): TGCGCCAGCAGCTTGGGGGCAGCCAGCACAGATACGCAGTATTTT.

The J gene is TRBJ1-2, the V gene TRBV7-6; 11 nucleotides align to TRBD1. There are 16 residues in the CDR3. Germline V lookup: CDR1 SGHVS, CDR2 FNYEAQ. V trimming: 4 bases; J trimming: 7 bases; junction bases outside the gene matches: 11. The CDR3 DNA follows: TGTGCCAGCAGCTCCACGAACCCCGGGACAGGGGGTGGCTACACCTTC. Translated: CASSSTNPGTGGGYTF. The whole variable domain, remainder taken from reference TRBV7-6 and TRBJ1-2, is GAGVSQSPRYKVTKRGQDVALRCDPISGHVSLYWYRQALGQGPEFLTYFNYEAQQDKSGLPNDRFSAERPEGSISTLTIQRTEQRDSAMYRCASSSTNPGTGGGYTFGSGTRLTVV.

This rearrangement joins TRBV28 to TRBJ2-7, with TRBD1 identical over 8 bases. V was clipped by 1 base and J by 5 bases; unmatched bases: 7. The germline CDR1 and CDR2 sequences are MDHEN and SYDVKM. The CDR3 length is 15 residues. The CDR3 DNA is TGTGCCAGCAGTTTATTAGCAGGGGGCAGCGACGAGCAGTACTTC. Its protein is CASSLLAGGSDEQYF.

J is TRBJ2-2 and V is TRBV10-3; TRBD1 or TRBD2 may be the D gene (5 bases each). CDR1 and CDR2 from the germline V gene are ENHRY and SYGVKD. Between the trimmed V and J ends, which lost 6 bases and 7 bases, there was a span of 12 bases. This CDR3 is 13 amino acids long. The CDR3 spells CAIRGVGSGELFF. The CDR3 region has the DNA TGTGCCATCAGGGGGGTGGGAAGCGGGGAGCTGTTTTTT.

In its sample, this clone was seen once. The rearrangement joins TRBV27 to TRBJ2-2; tentative D call: TRBD1 (6 bases). V lost 6 bases, J lost 6 bases, and 11 bases lay in between. CDR3 length: 13 residues. Germline V lookup: CDR1 MNHEY, CDR2 SMNVEV (reference sequence). Here the CDR3 DNA reads TGTGCCAGCAGCCACAGGGTGGCCGGGGAGCTGTTTTTT. Amino acid sequence: CASSHRVAGELFF.

The rearrangement joins TRBV5-4 to TRBJ1-6; D might be TRBD1 (6 bases). V was shortened by 0 bases and J by 0 bases, with 10 bases between the two germline ends. The CDR3 sequence is 17 residues long. CDR1 and CDR2 from the germline V gene are SGHNT and YYREEE (reference sequence). CDR3 sequence (DNA): TGTGCCAGCAGCTTGGACAGGGCAAGCTCCTATAATTCACCCCTCCACTTT. It codes for CASSLDRASSYNSPLHF.

This chain links TRBV10-1 with TRBJ2-5; 13 bases agree with TRBD2. Germline CDR1 is WNHNN and CDR2 is SYGVQD (reference sequence). The ends lost 6 bases at V and 5 bases at J; junction bases unmatched: 18. The CDR3 length is 19 residues. The CDR3 DNA reads as TGCGCCAGCAGCCCTACCCTTCCGGGACTAGCGGGGTTTGAGGAGACCCAGTACTTC. Protein product: CASSPTLPGLAGFEETQYF.

This clone was observed a few times. The chain links TRBV10-3 to TRBJ1-1; possible D gene TRBD1, 6 bases. V lost 5 bases to trimming and J lost 0 bases, with 10 bases between them. The CDR3 extends over 14 amino acids. Germline V lookup: CDR1 ENHRY, CDR2 SYGVKD. The CDR3 reads CAISHQGMNTEAFF. CDR3 bases: TGTGCCATCAGTCATCAGGGGATGAACACTGAAGCTTTCTTT.

The chain employs TRBV24-1 and TRBJ2-5; 9 bases align to TRBD2. Trimming removed 3 bases from V and 0 bases from J; junction bases left unmatched: 10. The CDR3 loop spans 18 amino acids. Germline loops: CDR1 KGHDR, CDR2 SFDVKD. In DNA, the CDR3 is TGTGCCACCAGTGATCCCACGTCCCTAGCGGGGCACCAAGAGACCCAGTACTTC. This sequence encodes CATSDPTSLAGHQETQYF.

The V gene is TRBV30, the J gene TRBJ2-1, with D uncertain. Germline V gives CDR1 GTSNPN, CDR2 SVGIG (reference sequence). The CDR3 sequence is 11 residues long. V lost 2 bases and J 14 bases, leaving 13 bases between the germline ends. The CDR3 here is CAWSPGSPEFF. DNA of the CDR3: TGTGCCTGGAGTCCCGGCAGTCCTGAGTTCTTC.

V and J are TRBV7-3 and TRBJ2-3; the D is unclear. The CDR3 totals 13 residues. Between the trimmed V and J ends, which lost 5 bases and 5 bases, there was a span of 11 bases. Germline V gives CDR1 SGHTA, CDR2 FQGTGA. In nucleotides, the CDR3 is TGTGCCAGCAGCCTCGTAGCAGGAGATACGCAGTATTTT. This gives the protein CASSLVAGDTQYF. Full variable domain (missing parts from reference TRBV7-3 and TRBJ2-3): GAGVSQTPSNKVTEKGKYVELRCDPISGHTALYWYRQSLGQGPEFLIYFQGTGAADDSGLPNDRFFAVRPEGSVSTLKIQRTERGDSAVYLCASSLVAGDTQYFGPGTRLTVL.

This clone was seen only a few times. The rearrangement uses TRBV6-2 or TRBV6-3 and TRBJ2-7, with 9 positions matching TRBD1. This CDR3 is 20 amino acids long. Germline V CDR1 and CDR2: MNHEY, SVGEGT. V trimming: 0 bases; J trimming: 0 bases; junction bases outside the gene matches: 15. The CDR3 DNA reads as TGTGCCAGCAGTTACTCGTTATTCTATTGGGACAGGGCGATCTCCTACGAGCAGTACTTC. Its protein product is CASSYSLFYWDRAISYEQYF.

The V call is TRBV28, the J call TRBJ2-1, with TRBD2 as a possible D gene (5 bases). The CDR3 totals 14 residues. Trimming pared 2 bases from V and 10 bases from J, leaving 15 bases between. CDR1 MDHEN and CDR2 SYDVKM come from the germline V gene. The CDR3 nucleotides are TGTGCCAGCAGTTTACCTACTAGAGTTTGGGAGCAGTTCTTC. Protein sequence: CASSLPTRVWEQFF.

DNA for the CDR3: TGTGCCAGCAGTTACGGGATTGCAACTAATGAAAAACTGTTTTTT. This encodes CASSYGIATNEKLFF. This sequence joins TRBV6-6 and TRBJ1-4; D uncertain. Trimming cost V 2 bases and J 0 bases, with 7 bases left between them. The germline V gene encodes CDR1 MNHNY and CDR2 SVGAGI (reference sequence). The CDR3 has 15 amino acids.

The rearrangement uses TRBV6-5 and TRBJ1-6; a possible D gene is TRBD1 (6 bases). Germline CDR1 reads MNHEY; CDR2 reads SVGAGI. The CDR3 sequence is 13 residues long. V gave up 5 bases and J gave up 10 bases, with 12 bases separating them. CDR3 nucleotides: TGTGCCAGCAGTACTTCAGGGGAGTCACCCCTCCACTTT. Translating it yields CASSTSGESPLHF.

V and J are TRBV5-6 and TRBJ2-7, with 11 bases matching TRBD1. The CDR3 loop spans 14 amino acids. In germline, CDR1 is SGHDT, CDR2 YYEEEE. J was trimmed by 8 bases and V by 3 bases; bases with no gene match: 7. CDR3 DNA sequence: TGTGCCAGCAGCTCCGGGACAGGGGGAATGAAGCAGTACTTC. This translates into CASSSGTGGMKQYF.

The J gene is TRBJ1-6, the V gene TRBV5-1; D is uncertain. V dropped 0 bases and J dropped 0 bases, with 7 bases sitting between them. Germline V gene data show CDR1 as SGHRS and CDR2 as YFSETQ. CDR3 size: 16 residues. The CDR3 sequence is CASSLDGSSYNSPLHF. DNA for the CDR3: TGCGCCAGCAGCTTGGATGGTAGCTCCTATAATTCACCCCTCCACTTT.